The clone carrying this T cell receptor (beta chain) was observed a few times. The antigen remains undetermined. This specimen comes from a study of spatial heterogeneity in lung cancer. Study details: The study observed each unique TCR and UMI combination more than ten times on average in raw reads.

Looked up from germline, CDR1 is MDHEN and CDR2 is SYDVKM. This CDR3 has 13 residues. With 9 bases clipped from V and 3 bases from J, the junction kept 5 bases outside the gene matches. Time point noted: sample taken at primary tumor resection. The donors were some 70 patients with non-small cell lung cancer that was early-stage and untreated. Unsorted tumor, nontumor lung tissue or cryopreserved PBMC supplied the whole RNA. Study results and limitations: The authors estimated that 5.5% to 9% of tumor T cells were covered for alpha chains and roughly 13% for beta chains. Tumor mutation count correlated with how many alpha and beta TCRs expanded intratumorally.

TCRdb itself ran the 5' RACE reads through MiXCR, one entry per CDR3 protein. This table has some 14,000 distinct CDR3 sequences, over 3% appearing once. This sample comprised lung tumor tissue, obtained at surgery. The chain joins TRBV28 to TRBJ1-1, with 9 nucleotides matching TRBD1. This clonotype was sampled from a male donor with early-stage non-small cell lung cancer. In nucleotides, the CDR3 is TGTGCCAGTGGGACAGGGCAGGACACTGAAGCTTTCTTT. Protein sequence: CASGTGQDTEAFF.